Each of the 18 T cell receptor beta chains below was sequenced from the same sample in a study of regulatory T cells in long-lasting Graves disease. Investigators prepared the TCR beta libraries by applying iRepertoire HTBI primers and Arm-PCR of CDR3 regions. TCRdb re-derived calls from the multiplex PCR reads in MiXCR, one entry per CDR3 protein. The sample contains approximately 400,000 distinct CDR3 sequences, around 24% of which appear only once. The time point was: persistent/refractory GD, antithyroid drugs over 5 years with positive TRAb. RNA isolated from PBMCs was used to make the TCR library. The material sequenced was peripheral blood mononuclear cells (PBMCs), taken when the disease was refractory, from a patient treated with antithyroid drugs. The receptors here all came from a female donor with Graves disease.

The chain recombines TRBV11-1 with TRBJ2-7, with TRBD1 matching over 10 bases. The CDR3 is 15 residues long. Looked up from germline, CDR1 is SGHAT and CDR2 is FQDESV (reference sequence). With V trimmed by 2 bases and J by 5 bases, 6 bases remained unmatched. CDR3 sequence: CASSLWGQGQDEQYF. CDR3 in DNA: TGTGCCAGCAGCTTATGGGGACAGGGGCAGGACGAGCAGTACTTC.

This clonotype appeared a few times. The J gene is TRBJ1-4, the V gene TRBV6-1; D gene ambiguous. Trimming pared 10 bases from V and 8 bases from J, leaving 14 bases between. In germline, CDR1 is MNHNS, CDR2 SASEGT. CDR3 length: 12 residues. The chain's CDR3 is CATTAGREKLFF. The CDR3 coding sequence is TGTGCCACCACCGCGGGGAGAGAAAAACTGTTTTTT.

The chain is built from TRBV19 and TRBJ1-5; 7 nucleotides match TRBD1. CDR1 and CDR2 (germline): LNHDA, SQIVND (reference sequence). V dropped 5 bases and J dropped 1; count of bases not matched to a gene: 14. This CDR3 has 18 residues. CDR3 protein: CASSPTRGGLPSNQPQHF. CDR3 bases: TGTGCCAGTAGTCCTACCAGGGGGGGACTCCCCAGCAATCAGCCCCAGCATTTT.

The genes are TRBV5-1 and TRBJ2-2, with 8 bases matching TRBD1. V shed 1 base, J shed 6 bases, and the junction held 11 bases outside the gene matches. From germline, CDR1 is SGHRS and CDR2 YFSETQ. This CDR3 region has 17 residues. CDR3 loop: CASSLHQQGDDAGELFF. The CDR3 DNA reads as TGCGCCAGCAGCTTGCACCAACAGGGGGACGACGCCGGGGAGCTGTTTTTT.

This clonotype was seen a few times. The chain couples TRBV19 to TRBJ2-5, with D unclear. The CDR3 consists of 17 residues. Per the germline V gene, CDR1 is LNHDA and CDR2 is SQIVND (reference sequence). The ends were cut back, 8 bases at V and 7 bases at J, with 29 bases in the middle. In DNA form, the CDR3 reads TGTGCCAGTTCGACACAAAGACAATTAGCCCCAAGTTGGACCCAGTACTTC. Protein sequence: CASSTQRQLAPSWTQYF.

This clonotype was seen more than once but under ten times. The chain uses TRBV7-9 and TRBJ2-7; 8 nucleotides align to TRBD2. V shed 4 bases, J shed 2 bases, and the junction held 10 bases outside the gene matches. Germline V gene data show CDR1 as SEHNR and CDR2 as FQNEAQ (reference sequence). The CDR3 is 16 amino acids. The CDR3 loop reads CASSSSGGAIAYEQYF. The CDR3 DNA reads TGTGCCAGCAGCTCCTCCGGGGGGGCAATCGCCTACGAGCAGTACTTC.

CDR3: CASSGDRISQETQYF. CDR3 nucleotide sequence: TGTGCCAGCAGTGGGGACAGGATTTCACAAGAGACCCAGTACTTC. The rearrangement joins TRBV2 to TRBJ2-5; 8 bases fit TRBD1. Trimming took 4 bases from V and 2 from J; bases not matched to a gene: 6. Germline assignment: CDR1 SNHLY and CDR2 FYNNEI. This CDR3 has 15 residues. Using reference TRBV2 and TRBJ2-5 for the parts outside the CDR3, the full variable domain is EPEVTQTPSHQVTQMGQEVILRCVPISNHLYFYWYRQILGQKVEFLVSFYNNEISEKSEIFDDQFSVERPDGSNFTLKIRSTKLEDSAMYFCASSGDRISQETQYFGPGTRLLVL.

V usage is TRBV12-3 or TRBV12-4 and J usage is TRBJ1-5; the match to TRBD1 covers 7 bases. Germline trimming cut 5 bases from V and 11 bases from J; bases unmatched to any gene: 9. The CDR3 loop spans 13 amino acids. The CDR3 DNA reads as TGTGCCAGCAGTCCCGACAGGGTTGGGTCCCAGCATTTT. Translated: CASSPDRVGSQHF.

The chain couples TRBV12-3 or TRBV12-4 to TRBJ1-3; D is unresolved. The V gene lost 6 bases and the J gene lost 6 bases, with 3 bases spanning the gap. CDR3 length: 10 amino acids. The chain's CDR3 is CASSVNTIYF. In DNA form, the CDR3 reads TGTGCCAGCAGCGTAAACACCATATATTTT.

The chain joins TRBV15 to TRBJ1-2; no clear D. Germline lookup yields CDR1 LNHNV and CDR2 YYDKDF (reference sequence). The CDR3 loop spans 15 amino acids. V was cut by 1 base and J by 3 bases, with 12 bases left in between. The CDR3 DNA follows: TGTGCCACCAGCAGAGCCCCAAAGGGCTACTATGGCTACACCTTC. Translating it yields CATSRAPKGYYGYTF. The full variable domain, in which reference TRBV15 and TRBJ1-2 provide the parts outside the CDR3, is DAMVIQNPRYQVTQFGKPVTLSCSQTLNHNVMYWYQQKSSQAPKLLFHYYDKDFNNEADTPDNFQSRRPNTSFCFLDIRSPGLGDTAMYLCATSRAPKGYYGYTFGSGTRLTVV.

This clonotype was recorded many times. This chain connects TRBV12-3 or TRBV12-4 to TRBJ1-2; 7 bases map to TRBD1. CDR3 length: 17 amino acids. Unmatched junction bases numbered 12, after V lost 2 bases and J lost 3 bases. CDR3 sequence: CASSLKYGQAGDYGYTF. The CDR3 DNA sequence: TGTGCCAGCAGTTTAAAATATGGACAGGCCGGGGACTATGGCTACACCTTC.

This clonotype was seen a few times. The gene calls are TRBV2 and TRBJ2-3; D possibly corresponds to TRBD2 (5 bases). The germline CDR1 and CDR2 sequences are SNHLY and FYNNEI. V was trimmed by 7 bases and J by 4 bases, leaving 12 bases between them. The CDR3 extends over 13 amino acids. CDR3: CASKAVRADTQYF. For the CDR3, the DNA is TGTGCCAGCAAAGCGGTTCGGGCAGATACGCAGTATTTT.

V is TRBV19 and J is TRBJ2-7; 9 bases are shared with TRBD1. This CDR3 is built from 13 residues. After removal of 8 bases from V and 7 bases from J, the junction contained 9 bases not matched to a gene. The germline gives CDR1 LNHDA, CDR2 SQIVND (reference sequence). The CDR3 sequence: CASSGTGFWEQYF. The CDR3 nucleotides read TGTGCCAGTTCCGGGACAGGGTTTTGGGAGCAGTACTTC.

This chain uses TRBV7-2 with TRBJ2-7; the match to TRBD1 covers 12 bases. Germline V gene lookup returns CDR1 SGHTA and CDR2 FQGNSA. V lost 5 bases and J lost 5; bases outside the gene matches: 13. CDR3 length equals 17 residues. CDR3 amino acids: CASSPMGSGTGGHEQYF. CDR3 coding DNA: TGTGCCAGCAGCCCAATGGGGTCGGGGACAGGGGGCCACGAGCAGTACTTC.

This clonotype was seen only a few times. The chain has TRBV29-1 and TRBJ2-7; D is uncertain. CDR1 is SQVTM and CDR2 is ANQGSEA in the germline V gene. The CDR3 contains 13 residues. The ends were cut back, 4 bases at V and 4 bases at J, with 14 bases in the middle. CDR3 sequence reads: CSVVMAAGYEQYF. DNA for the CDR3: TGCAGCGTTGTAATGGCGGCCGGGTACGAGCAGTACTTC.

This clonotype was recorded many times. The genes are TRBV28 and TRBJ2-7; D is uncertain. This CDR3 is built from 12 residues. The ends were cut back, 6 bases at V and 9 bases at J, with 15 bases in the middle. Germline assignment: CDR1 MDHEN and CDR2 SYDVKM. The CDR3 nucleotides are TGTGCCAGCAGCCTGAGTCTTCCGTGGCAGTACTTC. The encoded protein is CASSLSLPWQYF.

As to this clonotype: Being one base from a much bigger clone, this may be a read error. The CDR3 does not end in the conserved phenylalanine or tryptophan, so this is likely a read error. The V call is TRBV2, the J call TRBJ2-7; D is perhaps TRBD2 (5 bases). CDR1 is SNHLY, CDR2 FYNNEI, per germline. Trimming stripped 2 bases from V and 3 bases from J, with 14 bases between. This CDR3 has 15 residues. The CDR3 loop reads CASSETGKRIYEQYL. CDR3 nucleotide sequence: TGTGCCAGCAGTGAAACTGGTAAGCGGATCTACGAGCAGTACCTC.

There are many counts of this clonotype. The gene calls are TRBV7-2 and TRBJ1-2; D is ambiguous. From germline, CDR1 is SGHTA and CDR2 FQGNSA. The CDR3 contains 14 residues. V lost 1 base, J lost 5 bases, and 11 bases lay in between. The DNA for the CDR3 is TGTGCCAGCAGCTTAGATCACGGCGGATATGGCTACACCTTC. Its translation: CASSLDHGGYGYTF. Full variable domain (missing parts from reference TRBV7-2 and TRBJ1-2): GAGVSQSPSNKVTEKGKDVELRCDPISGHTALYWYRQSLGQGLEFLIYFQGNSAPDKSGLPSDRFSAERTGGSVSTLTIQRTQQEDSAVYLCASSLDHGGYGYTFGSGTRLTVV.